The 30 T cell receptor beta chains below come from one sample, sequenced in a study of human T cells and chemical hapten exposure. Using its own MiXCR run on the RACE reads, TCRdb lists one record per CDR3 protein. In the table there are some 49,000 distinct CDR3 sequences, 9.3% of which are singletons. Described time point: patch test 1, 2 weeks after DPC sensitization. Specified treatment: therapeutic diphenylcyclopropenone sensitization with weekly scalp DPC. Sequencing used whole blood, obtained in connection with sensitization to the hapten diphenylcyclopropenone (DPC). The receptors originated from a woman in her 50s with alopecia areata. Some clones in this sample may be carry-over from other donors' samples.

The rearrangement uses TRBV5-1 and TRBJ2-1; D may be TRBD2 (5 bases). Germline V gene sequence: CDR1 SGHRS, CDR2 YFSETQ. CDR3 length equals 15 residues. The germline V and J ends were trimmed by 0 bases and 4 bases, with 11 bases remaining between them. CDR3 nucleotide sequence: TGCGCCAGCAGCTTGGGAGGGCTAGTTTACAATGAGCAGTTCTTC. This translates into CASSLGGLVYNEQFF.

Many counts were recorded for this clonotype. The J gene is TRBJ2-7, the V gene TRBV29-1; TRBD2 is a possible D gene (5 bases). Germline loops: CDR1 SQVTM, CDR2 ANQGSEA. There are 11 residues in the CDR3. The V gene lost 6 bases and the J gene lost 0 bases, with 6 bases spanning the gap. The CDR3 loop is CSVGLSYEQYF. In DNA, the CDR3 is TGCAGCGTCGGACTCTCCTACGAGCAGTACTTC.

The sample holds many counts of this clonotype. The chain uses TRBV20-1 and TRBJ2-3; D may be TRBD2 (6 bases). V dropped 3 bases and J dropped 2 bases, with 18 bases sitting between them. The CDR3 is 16 residues long. Germline lookup yields CDR1 DFQATT and CDR2 SNEGSKA (reference sequence). CDR3 amino acids: CSASSEGDGFTDTQYF. CDR3 DNA sequence: TGCAGTGCTAGCTCGGAGGGAGATGGGTTCACAGATACGCAGTATTTT.

This clonotype was picked up many times. The chain joins TRBV11-2 to TRBJ2-3, with 8 bases that match TRBD1. The CDR3 totals 16 residues. J gave up 6 bases and V 7 bases, and 15 bases lay outside the gene matches. Looked up from germline, CDR1 is SGHAT and CDR2 is FQNNGV. CDR3 sequence: CASTTDRVAPTDTQYF. The DNA for the CDR3 is TGTGCCAGCACCACGGACAGGGTGGCCCCTACGGATACGCAGTATTTT.

The sample holds many counts of this clonotype. This rearrangement joins TRBV6-1 to TRBJ2-5; no clear D gene. V lost 6 bases, J lost 1 base, and 9 bases lay in between. In germline, CDR1 is MNHNS, CDR2 SASEGT. The CDR3 totals 13 residues. CDR3 coding DNA: TGTGCCAGCAGCATACAGAGCCAAGAGACCCAGTACTTC. This translates into CASSIQSQETQYF.

At least ten counts were recorded for this clonotype. The chain carries TRBV5-4 and TRBJ1-1; D gene uncertain. There are 11 residues in the CDR3. Trimming shortened V by 2 bases and J by 2 bases, and 1 base separated the two germline ends. Per germline, CDR1 SGHNT and CDR2 YYREEE (reference sequence). CDR3 in DNA: TGTGCCAGCAGCTTCAACACTGAAGCTTTCTTT. Its translation is CASSFNTEAFF.

This clonotype was seen at least ten times. The rearrangement joins TRBV4-3 to TRBJ2-7, with 8 bases lining up with TRBD2. Per germline, CDR1 LGHNA and CDR2 YSLEER. The CDR3 sequence is 15 residues long. The J segment lost 6 bases and the V segment lost 4 bases, leaving 11 bases of the junction unmatched. The CDR3 DNA sequence: TGCGCCAGCAGCCCTCGACAAGCGGGAGAAACCGAGCAGTACTTC. Its translation: CASSPRQAGETEQYF.

This clonotype has just a few counts. V is TRBV30 and J is TRBJ1-2, with a weak D call TRBD1 (5 bases). There are 13 residues in the CDR3. Germline assignment: CDR1 GTSNPN and CDR2 SVGIG (reference sequence). V dropped 0 bases and J dropped 8 bases, with 13 bases sitting between them. Written as DNA, the CDR3 is TGTGCCTGGAGTGTAGGGGCAGGGAGCGGCTACACCTTC. This codes for CAWSVGAGSGYTF.

This clonotype was picked up many times. V and J are TRBV27 and TRBJ1-1, with TRBD1 matching 7 bases. The V gene end was trimmed by 4 bases and the J gene end by 1 base; junction bases not matched to a gene: 0. Per germline, CDR1 MNHEY and CDR2 SMNVEV (reference sequence). The CDR3 sequence is 13 residues long. CDR3 amino acids: CASSSGGNTEAFF. CDR3 nucleotide sequence: TGTGCCAGCAGTTCAGGGGGGAACACTGAAGCTTTCTTT.

This clonotype was observed at least ten times. V and J are TRBV4-1 and TRBJ2-1; D might be TRBD2 (5 bases). The germline CDR1 and CDR2 sequences are MGHRA and YSYEKL. The CDR3 has 16 amino acids. The V and J ends lost 0 bases and 2 bases respectively, with 11 bases between them. The CDR3: CASSQDLLGAYNEQFF. The CDR3 DNA follows: TGCGCCAGCAGCCAAGATCTTCTCGGGGCCTACAATGAGCAGTTCTTC.

This clonotype was counted ten times or more. This chain connects TRBV6-6 to TRBJ1-4; D is uncertain. The CDR3 spans 15 residues. Trimming stripped 0 bases from V and 10 bases from J, with 15 bases between. Per the germline V gene, CDR1 is MNHNY and CDR2 is SVGAGI (reference sequence). CDR3 in DNA: TGTGCCAGCAGTTACTCGTACCGGAAACCGGGAAAACTGTTTTTT. This codes for CASSYSYRKPGKLFF.

This clonotype was seen at least ten times. The V gene is TRBV7-9, the J gene TRBJ2-1; 9 nucleotides align to TRBD2. Germline trimming cut 5 bases from V and 0 bases from J; bases unmatched to any gene: 17. CDR1 and CDR2 (germline): SEHNR, FQNEAQ (reference sequence). The CDR3 runs to 20 residues. The DNA of the CDR3 is TGTGCCAGCAGCCTCCCCCTGGGTAGCGGGAGCTTATACTCCTACAATGAGCAGTTCTTC. This codes for CASSLPLGSGSLYSYNEQFF. The variable domain in full, with the rest retrieved from reference TRBV7-9 and TRBJ2-1, is DTGVSQNPRHKITKRGQNVTFRCDPISEHNRLYWYRQTLGQGPEFLTYFQNEAQLEKSRLLSDRFSAERPKGSFSTLEIQRTEQGDSAMYLCASSLPLGSGSLYSYNEQFFGPGTRLTVL.

The table lists this clonotype with many counts. J is TRBJ1-2 and V is TRBV5-1; D unresolved. CDR1 SGHRS and CDR2 YFSETQ come from the germline V gene. The CDR3 is 11 residues long. V was trimmed by 5 bases and J by 2 bases, leaving 4 bases between them. CDR3 sequence (DNA): TGCGCCAGCAGTAACAACTATGGCTACACCTTC. Encoded protein: CASSNNYGYTF. Full variable domain (outside the CDR3, taken from reference TRBV5-1 and TRBJ1-2): KAGVTQTPRYLIKTRGQQVTLSCSPISGHRSVSWYQQTPGQGLQFLFEYFSETQRNKGNFPGRFSGRQFSNSRSEMNVSTLELGDSALYLCASSNNYGYTFGSGTRLTVV.

This rearrangement joins TRBV4-1 to TRBJ2-7, with TRBD2 matching 8 bases. Germline V gene data show CDR1 as MGHRA and CDR2 as YSYEKL. V lost 1 base and J lost 2; bases outside the gene matches: 10. The CDR3 covers 17 residues. CDR3 coding DNA: TGCGCCAGCAGCCAAGCGAGTACGGCGGGAGGAGCCTACGAGCAGTACTTC. Residues: CASSQASTAGGAYEQYF.

V is TRBV5-4 and J is TRBJ2-5, with D perhaps TRBD1 (5 bases). This CDR3 has 16 residues. Per the germline V gene, CDR1 is SGHNT and CDR2 is YYREEE (reference sequence). V was shortened by 3 bases and J by 0 bases, with 15 bases between the two germline ends. The CDR3 DNA reads as TGTGCCAGCAGCTCAAGGGGTCGCAGGGACCAAGAGACCCAGTACTTC. It specifies CASSSRGRRDQETQYF.

This clonotype was found many times. The rearrangement uses TRBV20-1 and TRBJ2-3, with D unclear. CDR3 length equals 15 residues. Germline V gene lookup returns CDR1 DFQATT and CDR2 SNEGSKA (reference sequence). V was clipped by 4 bases and J by 2 bases, with 16 bases between them. CDR3 sequence reads: CSATPSHVHTDTQYF. The DNA for the CDR3 is TGCAGTGCTACTCCGAGCCACGTCCACACAGATACGCAGTATTTT.

Comment on this clonotype: A single base separates this from a much larger clone, so it may be a read error. The chain recombines TRBV7-2 with TRBJ1-3; D is unresolved. V lost 1 base, J lost 13 bases, and 17 bases lay in between. This CDR3 region has 14 residues. Germline CDR1 and CDR2: SGHTA and FQGNSA. The CDR3 DNA sequence: TGTGCCAGCAGCTTAGACTTTCTCAATCCCGAGATATATTTT. Translated: CASSLDFLNPEIYF. The whole variable domain, remainder taken from reference TRBV7-2 and TRBJ1-3, is GAGVSQSPSNKVTEKGKDVELRCDPISGHTALYWYRQSLGQGLEFLIYFQGNSAPDKSGLPSDRFSAERTGGSVSTLTIQRTQQEDSAVYLCASSLDFLNPEIYFGEGSWLTVV.

Relative to its sample, this clonotype is medium-sized. The rearrangement uses TRBV5-8 and TRBJ2-6, with TRBD1 identical over 10 bases. CDR3 length: 17 residues. After removal of 3 bases from V and 4 bases from J, the junction contained 7 bases not matched to a gene. Germline CDR1 reads SGHTS; CDR2 reads YDEGEE. In DNA form, the CDR3 reads TGTGCCAGCAGCTCGAGACAGGGGGCGCCGGGGGCCAACGTCCTGACTTTC. Its translation: CASSSRQGAPGANVLTF.

This clonotype was recorded at least ten times. The CDR3 nucleotides read TGCGCCAGCAGGTATACAAGCGGGGAAAACACCGGGGAGCTGTTTTTT. It specifies CASRYTSGENTGELFF. This chain joins TRBV5-1 and TRBJ2-2, with 7 bases aligning to TRBD2. The CDR3 totals 16 residues. From germline, CDR1 is SGHRS and CDR2 YFSETQ. V shed 5 bases, J shed 2 bases, and the junction held 9 bases outside the gene matches.

This clonotype was counted a few times. This chain joins TRBV29-1 and TRBJ1-1; possible D gene TRBD1, 6 bases. Trimming pared 6 bases from V and 0 bases from J, leaving 11 bases between. The CDR3 covers 13 residues. Germline-derived CDR1 and CDR2 are SQVTM and ANQGSEA. The CDR3 sequence is CSVYRDMNTEAFF. In DNA, the CDR3 is TGCAGCGTATACAGGGATATGAACACTGAAGCTTTCTTT. The whole variable domain, filled in from reference TRBV29-1 and TRBJ1-1, reads SAVISQKPSRDICQRGTSLTIQCQVDSQVTMMFWYRQQPGQSLTLIATANQGSEATYESGFVIDKFPISRPNLTFSTLTVSNMSPEDSSIYLCSVYRDMNTEAFFGQGTRLTVV.

By proportion, this clonotype is medium-sized. The chain combines TRBV6-5 with TRBJ2-5, with D hard to call. From germline, CDR1 is MNHEY and CDR2 SVGAGI. V lost 0 bases to trimming and J lost 1 base, with 9 bases between them. This CDR3 contains 15 residues. CDR3: CASSYSTLGQETQYF. CDR3 DNA sequence: TGTGCCAGCAGTTACTCGACATTAGGCCAAGAGACCCAGTACTTC.

This chain links TRBV4-1 with TRBJ2-3; a possible D gene is TRBD2 (5 bases). The germline V and J ends were trimmed by 2 bases and 0 bases, with 12 bases remaining between them. Germline V gene data show CDR1 as MGHRA and CDR2 as YSYEKL. The length of the CDR3 is 16 residues. This CDR3 reads CASSQSSSRSTDTQYF. The CDR3 region has the DNA TGCGCCAGCAGCCAATCCTCTAGCAGAAGCACAGATACGCAGTATTTT.

This clonotype appeared many times. The chain recombines TRBV29-1 with TRBJ2-3; no clear D gene. This CDR3 comprises 14 residues. CDR1 is SQVTM and CDR2 is ANQGSEA in the germline V gene. Deletions cut 8 bases from V and 6 bases from J, with 21 bases between. CDR3 in DNA: TGCAGCACGTCCGTGGACCTTCGCGTGGATACGCAGTATTTT. Translation gives CSTSVDLRVDTQYF.

This clonotype has a handful of counts. V is TRBV20-1 and J is TRBJ1-2; TRBD1 agrees at 10 bases. This CDR3 region has 14 residues. V lost 5 bases, J lost 7 bases, and 10 bases stayed unmatched. Germline CDR1 is DFQATT and CDR2 is SNEGSKA (reference sequence). CDR3 DNA sequence: TGCAGTGCTCCGACCGGGACAGGGGAGGGTGGCTACACCTTC. It encodes CSAPTGTGEGGYTF.

The sample holds a few counts of this clonotype. The rearrangement links TRBV2 to TRBJ2-5; 15 bases are a match to TRBD2. V lost 6 bases and J lost 0; bases outside the gene matches: 8. Looked up from germline, CDR1 is SNHLY and CDR2 is FYNNEI. The CDR3 extends over 18 amino acids. CDR3 DNA: TGTGCCAGCAGAGGAACCGGGACTAGCGGGAGGAACCAAGAGACCCAGTACTTC. Translating it yields CASRGTGTSGRNQETQYF. The whole variable domain, filled in from reference TRBV2 and TRBJ2-5, reads EPEVTQTPSHQVTQMGQEVILRCVPISNHLYFYWYRQILGQKVEFLVSFYNNEISEKSEIFDDQFSVERPDGSNFTLKIRSTKLEDSAMYFCASRGTGTSGRNQETQYFGPGTRLLVL.

This clonotype was detected only once. Here the CDR3 reads CSYSLLETQYF. In DNA, the CDR3 is TGCAGTTATAGTCTGTTAGAGACCCAGTACTTC. The chain couples TRBV20-1 to TRBJ2-5; D is unclear. This CDR3 comprises 11 residues. Trimming left V 8 bases short and J 4 bases short, with 11 bases between. CDR1 and CDR2 from the germline V gene are DFQATT and SNEGSKA (reference sequence).

This clonotype has ten or more counts. The V and J genes are TRBV20-1 and TRBJ2-1; D possibly corresponds to TRBD2 (6 bases). CDR1 is DFQATT and CDR2 is SNEGSKA in the germline V gene (reference sequence). Trimming pared 6 bases from V and 9 bases from J, leaving 12 bases between. The CDR3 sequence is 11 residues long. The CDR3 here is CSASTRAEQFF. In DNA form, the CDR3 reads TGCAGTGCCTCGACTAGGGCTGAGCAGTTCTTC.

This clonotype was recorded at least ten times. The chain links TRBV2 to TRBJ2-3, with 9 bases lining up with TRBD2. The CDR3 has 15 residues. The trim removed 1 base at V and 5 bases at J, leaving 4 bases unmatched. The germline V gene encodes CDR1 SNHLY and CDR2 FYNNEI. CDR3 amino acids: CASSEGAGGLDTQYF. The CDR3 DNA reads as TGTGCCAGCAGTGAAGGAGCGGGAGGTTTAGATACGCAGTATTTT.

The sample holds many counts of this clonotype. The chain combines TRBV20-1 with TRBJ1-5; D perhaps matches TRBD1 (6 bases). The V end lost 5 bases, the J end lost 4 bases, and 27 bases lay between the germline ends. The CDR3 spans 18 residues. The V gene's germline CDR1 is DFQATT and CDR2 SNEGSKA (reference sequence). CDR3 sequence (DNA): TGCAGTGCTCCCGAGGGGGGAGGCCTTTCCGAAGCGAATCAGCCCCAGCATTTT. Amino acid sequence: CSAPEGGGLSEANQPQHF.

This clonotype was detected many times. V and J are TRBV3-1 and TRBJ2-7; possible D gene TRBD2, 6 bases. The CDR3 loop spans 16 amino acids. Trimming took 1 base from V and 6 from J, leaving 19 bases between them. CDR1 is LGHDT and CDR2 is YNNKEL in the germline V gene (reference sequence). CDR3 bases: TGTGCCAGCAGCCAAGGAGGGGCCCGGAGGGGCGCCGAGCAGTACTTC. Translating gives CASSQGGARRGAEQYF.